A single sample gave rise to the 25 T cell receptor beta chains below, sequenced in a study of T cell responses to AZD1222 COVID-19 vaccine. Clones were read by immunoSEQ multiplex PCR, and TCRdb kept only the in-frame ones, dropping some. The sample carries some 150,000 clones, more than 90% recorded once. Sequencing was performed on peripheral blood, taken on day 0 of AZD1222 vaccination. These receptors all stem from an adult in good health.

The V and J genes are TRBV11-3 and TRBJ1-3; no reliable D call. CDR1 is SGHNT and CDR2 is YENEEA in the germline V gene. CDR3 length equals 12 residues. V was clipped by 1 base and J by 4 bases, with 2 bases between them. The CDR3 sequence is CASSLGGNTIYF. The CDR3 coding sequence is TGTGCCAGCAGCTTAGGCGGAAACACCATATATTTT.

CDR3 protein: CASSQGGTEAFF. The CDR3 region has the DNA TGTGCCAGCAGTCAGGGGGGCACTGAAGCTTTCTTT. The rearrangement links TRBV6-2 or TRBV6-3 to TRBJ1-1; 7 bases are a match to TRBD1. The germline gives CDR1 MNHEY, CDR2 SVGEGT. The CDR3 loop spans 12 amino acids. V was pared by 5 bases and J by 4 bases, with 1 base of the junction left unmatched.

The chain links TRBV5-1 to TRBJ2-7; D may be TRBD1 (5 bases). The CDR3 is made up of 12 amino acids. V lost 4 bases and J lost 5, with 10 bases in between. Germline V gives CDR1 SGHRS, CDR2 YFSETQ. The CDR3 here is CASSQGLHEQYF. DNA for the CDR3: TGCGCCAGCAGCCAGGGCCTCCACGAGCAGTACTTC.

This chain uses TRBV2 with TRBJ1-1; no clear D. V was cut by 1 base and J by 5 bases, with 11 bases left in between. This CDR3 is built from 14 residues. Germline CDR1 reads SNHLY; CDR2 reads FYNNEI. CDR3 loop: CASSEGGRWTEAFF. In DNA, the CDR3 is TGTGCCAGCAGTGAAGGGGGTCGTTGGACTGAAGCTTTCTTT.

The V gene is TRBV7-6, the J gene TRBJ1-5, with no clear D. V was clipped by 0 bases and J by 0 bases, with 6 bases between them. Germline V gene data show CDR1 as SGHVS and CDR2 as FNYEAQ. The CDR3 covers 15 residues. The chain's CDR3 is CASSLAGDSNQPQHF. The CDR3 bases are TGTGCCAGCAGCTTAGCGGGAGATAGCAATCAGCCCCAGCATTTT.

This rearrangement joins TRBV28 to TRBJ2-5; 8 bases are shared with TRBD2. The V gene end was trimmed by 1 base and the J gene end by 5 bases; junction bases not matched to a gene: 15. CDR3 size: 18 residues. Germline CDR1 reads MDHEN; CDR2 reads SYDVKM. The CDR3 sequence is CASSLSFMAGGRGETQYF. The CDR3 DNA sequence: TGTGCCAGCAGTTTATCTTTTATGGCGGGAGGTAGGGGGGAGACCCAGTACTTC.

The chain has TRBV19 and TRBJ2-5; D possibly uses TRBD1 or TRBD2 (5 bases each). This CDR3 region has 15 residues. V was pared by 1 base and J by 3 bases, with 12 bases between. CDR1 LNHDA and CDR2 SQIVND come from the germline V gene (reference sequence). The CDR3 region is CASSIGGLGEETQYF. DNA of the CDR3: TGTGCCAGTAGTATAGGAGGGTTGGGGGAAGAGACCCAGTACTTC.

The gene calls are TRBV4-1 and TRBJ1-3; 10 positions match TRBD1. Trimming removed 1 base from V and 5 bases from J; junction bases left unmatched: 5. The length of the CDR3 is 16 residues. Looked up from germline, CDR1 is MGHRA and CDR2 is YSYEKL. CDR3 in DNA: TGCGCCAGCAGCCAAGGGCTGGACAGGGGGAGAAACACCATATATTTT. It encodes CASSQGLDRGRNTIYF.

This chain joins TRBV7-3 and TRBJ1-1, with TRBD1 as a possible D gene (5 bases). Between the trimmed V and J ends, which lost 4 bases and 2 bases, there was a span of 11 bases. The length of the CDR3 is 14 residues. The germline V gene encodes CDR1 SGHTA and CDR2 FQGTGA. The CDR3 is CASSWDGDNTEAFF. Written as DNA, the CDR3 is TGTGCCAGCAGCTGGGACGGTGATAACACTGAAGCTTTCTTT.

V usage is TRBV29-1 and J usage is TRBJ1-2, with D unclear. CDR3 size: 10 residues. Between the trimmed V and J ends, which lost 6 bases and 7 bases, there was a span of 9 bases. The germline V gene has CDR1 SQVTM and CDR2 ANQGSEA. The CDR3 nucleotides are TGCAGCGTCCCTGAAGGTGGCTACACCTTC. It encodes CSVPEGGYTF.

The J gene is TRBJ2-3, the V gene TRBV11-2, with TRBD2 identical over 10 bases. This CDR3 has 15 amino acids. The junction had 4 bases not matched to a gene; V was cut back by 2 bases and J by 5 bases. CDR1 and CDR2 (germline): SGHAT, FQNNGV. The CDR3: CASSLLAGVVDTQYF. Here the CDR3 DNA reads TGTGCCAGCAGCTTACTAGCGGGAGTGGTAGATACGCAGTATTTT. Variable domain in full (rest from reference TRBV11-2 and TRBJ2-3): EAGVAQSPRYKIIEKRQSVAFWCNPISGHATLYWYQQILGQGPKLLIQFQNNGVVDDSQLPKDRFSAERLKGVDSTLKIQPAKLEDSAVYLCASSLLAGVVDTQYFGPGTRLTVL.

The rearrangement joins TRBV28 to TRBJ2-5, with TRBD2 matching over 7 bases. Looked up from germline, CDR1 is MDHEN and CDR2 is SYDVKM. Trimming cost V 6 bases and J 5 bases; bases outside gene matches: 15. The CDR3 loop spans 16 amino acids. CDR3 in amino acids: CASRENRGVGVETQYF. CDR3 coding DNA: TGTGCCAGCAGGGAAAATCGGGGGGTGGGAGTTGAGACCCAGTACTTC.

This CDR3 is CASSMGGSSNQPQHF. The CDR3 nucleotides are TGTGCCAGTAGTATGGGGGGCTCTAGCAATCAGCCCCAGCATTTT. The chain joins TRBV19 to TRBJ1-5; TRBD1 might be the D (6 bases). The CDR3 is made up of 15 amino acids. Trimming shortened V by 3 bases and J by 0 bases, and 9 bases separated the two germline ends. Per germline, CDR1 LNHDA and CDR2 SQIVND (reference sequence).

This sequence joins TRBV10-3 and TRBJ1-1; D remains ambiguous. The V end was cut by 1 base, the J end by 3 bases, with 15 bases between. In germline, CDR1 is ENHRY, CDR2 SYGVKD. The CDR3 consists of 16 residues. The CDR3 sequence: CAISEWLGSPDTEAFF. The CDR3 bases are TGTGCCATCAGTGAGTGGTTAGGATCCCCGGACACTGAAGCTTTCTTT.

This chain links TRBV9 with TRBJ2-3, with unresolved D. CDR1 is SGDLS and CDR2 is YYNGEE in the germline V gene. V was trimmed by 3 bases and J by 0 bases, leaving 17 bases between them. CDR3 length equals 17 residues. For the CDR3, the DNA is TGTGCCAGCAGCGGCCTTGGTCCAAGCCCTAGCACAGATACGCAGTATTTT. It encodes CASSGLGPSPSTDTQYF.

The CDR3 DNA is TGTGCCTGGAGTGAGTTGGCGGGATCCTATGGCTACACCTTC. This gives the protein CAWSELAGSYGYTF. The rearrangement joins TRBV30 to TRBJ1-2, with D uncertain. The CDR3 consists of 14 residues. Germline CDR1 GTSNPN, CDR2 SVGIG (reference sequence). V was shortened by 1 base and J by 4 bases, with 13 bases between the two germline ends.

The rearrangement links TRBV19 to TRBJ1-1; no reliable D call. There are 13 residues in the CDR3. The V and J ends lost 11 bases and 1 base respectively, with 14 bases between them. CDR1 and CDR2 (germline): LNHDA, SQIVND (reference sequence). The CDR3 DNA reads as TGTGCCTGCAGCCCGTTTACGAACACTGAAGCTTTCTTT. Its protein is CACSPFTNTEAFF.

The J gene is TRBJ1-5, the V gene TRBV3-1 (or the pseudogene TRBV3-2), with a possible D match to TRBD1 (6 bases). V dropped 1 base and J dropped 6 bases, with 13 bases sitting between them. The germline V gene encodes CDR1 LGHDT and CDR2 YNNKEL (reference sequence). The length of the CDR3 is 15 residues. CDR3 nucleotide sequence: TGTGCCAGCAGCCAAGGGGGCAGGGGAGGTCAGCCCCAGCATTTT. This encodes CASSQGGRGGQPQHF.

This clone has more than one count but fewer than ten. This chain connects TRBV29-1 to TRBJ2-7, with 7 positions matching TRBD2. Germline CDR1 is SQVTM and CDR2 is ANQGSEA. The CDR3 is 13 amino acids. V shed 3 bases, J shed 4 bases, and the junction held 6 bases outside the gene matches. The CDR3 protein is CSVDVSGPYEQYF. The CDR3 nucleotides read TGCAGCGTTGATGTTAGCGGGCCTTACGAGCAGTACTTC.

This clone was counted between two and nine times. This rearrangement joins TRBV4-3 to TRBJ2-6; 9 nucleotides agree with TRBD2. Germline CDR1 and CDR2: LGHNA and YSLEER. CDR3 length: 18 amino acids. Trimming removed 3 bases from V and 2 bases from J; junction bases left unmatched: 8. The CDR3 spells CASSQFVAGETGANVLTF. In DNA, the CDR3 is TGCGCCAGCAGCCAGTTTGTAGCGGGAGAGACTGGGGCCAACGTCCTGACTTTC.

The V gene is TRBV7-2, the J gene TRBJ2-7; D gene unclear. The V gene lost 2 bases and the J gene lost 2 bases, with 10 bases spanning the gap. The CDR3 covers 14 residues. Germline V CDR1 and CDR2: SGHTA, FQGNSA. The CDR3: CASSLWAIPYEQYF. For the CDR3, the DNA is TGTGCCAGCAGCTTATGGGCTATTCCCTACGAGCAGTACTTC.

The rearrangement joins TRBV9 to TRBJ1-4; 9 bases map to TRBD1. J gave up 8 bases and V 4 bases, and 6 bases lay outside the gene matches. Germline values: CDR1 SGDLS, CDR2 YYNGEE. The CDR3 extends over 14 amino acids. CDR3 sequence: CASSPRTGEEKLFF. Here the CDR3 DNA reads TGTGCCAGCAGCCCTCGGACAGGGGAAGAAAAACTGTTTTTT.

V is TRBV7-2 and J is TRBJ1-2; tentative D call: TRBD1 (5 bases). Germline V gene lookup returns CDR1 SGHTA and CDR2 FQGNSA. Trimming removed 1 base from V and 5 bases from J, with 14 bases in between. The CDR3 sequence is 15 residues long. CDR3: CASSLEGTGGYGYTF. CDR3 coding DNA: TGTGCCAGCAGCTTAGAAGGCACGGGGGGTTATGGCTACACCTTC.

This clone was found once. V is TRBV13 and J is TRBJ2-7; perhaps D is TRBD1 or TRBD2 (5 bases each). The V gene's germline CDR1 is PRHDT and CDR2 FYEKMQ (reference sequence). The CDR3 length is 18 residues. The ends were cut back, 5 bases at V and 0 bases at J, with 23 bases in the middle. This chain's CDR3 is CASSLPRGTGQSSYEQYF. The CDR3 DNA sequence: TGTGCCAGCAGCCTCCCTCGGGGTACAGGTCAGAGCTCCTACGAGCAGTACTTC.

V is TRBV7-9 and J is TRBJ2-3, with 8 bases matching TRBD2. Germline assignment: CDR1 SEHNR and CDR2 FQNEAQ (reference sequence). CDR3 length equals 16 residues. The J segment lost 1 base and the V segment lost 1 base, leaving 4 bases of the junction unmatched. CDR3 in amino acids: CASSLGLGGGTDTQYF. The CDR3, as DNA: TGTGCCAGCAGCTTAGGTCTCGGGGGGGGCACAGATACGCAGTATTTT.